Sequencing of this T cell receptor beta chain was carried out in a study of cytomegalovirus exposure and HLA in healthy donors. Overall study results and limits: A few of the chains that were CMV-associated were confirmed in vitro to be specific for CMV antigens. CMV serostatus was the sole immune exposure information available.

Germline-derived CDR1 and CDR2 are MNHEY and SMNVEV (reference sequence). Trimming pared 7 bases from V and 7 bases from J, leaving 20 bases between. The CDR3 is 14 amino acids. This clone was seen a single time. Antigen unknown. In the PCR, 60 Vbeta and 13 Jbeta primers were used. Profiled with immunoSEQ multiplex PCR; TCRdb holds only in-frame clones, not every one. The sample contains roughly 250,000 clones, about 80% of which appear only once. The sequence was obtained from a girl aged 2 to 10 in good health and CMV-seronegative. The V call is TRBV27, the J call TRBJ2-7, with D perhaps TRBD1 (7 bases). Sequenced sample: PBMCs. CDR3 loop: CASTSGTAAGEQYF. DNA of the CDR3: TGTGCCAGCACCTCCGGGACAGCGGCGGGGGAGCAGTACTTC.